This T cell receptor beta chain comes out of a study of T cell responses to AZD1222 COVID-19 vaccine. Broader study findings: Mostly white British, mostly female donors; authors suggested clonal diversity may be underestimated. CD4 TCRs linked to vaccination spanned spike, dominating at 160-218 and 743-854. Unmutated variant regions reportedly attract nearly half of all spike-specific TCRs. Baseline serostatus was positive in only a handful of AZD1222 recipients.

In the case of this clone: Its target is not known.

Profiling relied on immunoSEQ multiplex PCR, and the TCRdb table lists in-frame clones only, not all of them. The top ten hold just under 9.5% of the sample, which has approximately 130,000 clones, 80% to 90% seen once. This CDR3 region has 13 residues. Germline trimming cut 8 bases from V and 3 bases from J; bases unmatched to any gene: 3. Germline V lookup: CDR1 MGHRA, CDR2 YSYEKL. This clonotype originated in an adult in good health. This material consisted of peripheral blood, taken on day 0 of AZD1222 vaccination. This chain connects TRBV4-1 to TRBJ2-3; 9 positions agree with TRBD2. The CDR3 region has the DNA TGCGCCAGCGGTAGCGGGAGTACAGATACGCAGTATTTT. This translates into CASGSGSTDTQYF.